Presented here are 25 T cell receptor beta chains from one specimen sequenced in a study of prognosis after radiotherapy for stage I lung cancer. From genomic DNA, TCR beta CDR3 was amplified by two-round multiplex PCR. During first-round PCR, primers specific to each TRBV and TRBJ gene were used. TCRdb re-derived calls from the multiplex PCR reads in MiXCR, one entry per CDR3 protein. The repertoire includes around 30,000 distinct CDR3 sequences, around 30% of them detected once, and 33% sits in the top ten. Sequencing used PBMCs, obtained before or after stereotactic body radiation therapy (not recorded which). All receptors derive from a donor at least 50 years old with non-small cell lung cancer.

Turning to this clonotype: At one end the junction does not follow the germline gene, possibly because of a read error. The chain links TRBV6-1 to TRBJ2-1, with a possible D match to TRBD2 (5 bases). The germline gives CDR1 MNHNS, CDR2 SASEGT. This CDR3 contains 18 residues. The CDR3 here is CASSGGPGSSIFYNDQFF. CDR3 sequence (DNA): TGTGCCAGCAGTGGAGGGCCGGGCTCCTCGATCTTTTACAATGATCAGTTCTTC.

By its share, this clonotype is medium-sized. J is TRBJ2-2 and V is TRBV12-3 or TRBV12-4; possibly TRBD2 for D (6 bases). With 6 bases removed from V and 4 bases from J, the gap between germline ends came to 24 bases. The CDR3 has 18 amino acids. CDR3 coding DNA: TGTGCCAGCAGACGCGATGTGGTCGGCGGGATTAGCACCGGGGAGCTGTTTTTT. Protein sequence: CASRRDVVGGISTGELFF.

This clonotype appeared many times. The chain joins TRBV2 to TRBJ2-3; D is possibly TRBD1 (5 bases). The ends were cut back, 2 bases at V and 4 bases at J, with 16 bases in the middle. This CDR3 comprises 16 residues. The V gene's germline CDR1 is SNHLY and CDR2 FYNNEI. CDR3 DNA sequence: TGTGCCAGCAGTGAAAGTTTGGGGCTAGTATCAGATACGCAGTATTTT. Translated, it gives CASSESLGLVSDTQYF.

This clonotype was recorded at least ten times. CDR3 coding DNA: TGTGCCAGCAGCCCACTCCGAGGGCCTAACACCGGGGAGCTGTTTTTT. Its protein product is CASSPLRGPNTGELFF. The chain joins TRBV11-2 to TRBJ2-2; tentative D call: TRBD2 (5 bases). The CDR3 has 16 residues. CDR1 SGHAT and CDR2 FQNNGV come from the germline V gene. The V and J ends lost 5 bases and 2 bases respectively, with 15 bases between them.

In this sample, this clonotype turned up many times. V is TRBV7-9 and J is TRBJ2-7, with 8 bases matching TRBD1. Germline V gene sequence: CDR1 SEHNR, CDR2 FQNEAQ (reference sequence). After removal of 5 bases from V and 6 bases from J, the junction contained 12 bases not matched to a gene. The CDR3 is made up of 15 amino acids. The DNA of the CDR3 is TGTGCCAGCAGCCCGCCAGGGGGCCCGCTTGGCGAGCAGTACTTC. Protein: CASSPPGGPLGEQYF.

Ten or more counts support this clonotype. The gene calls are TRBV28 and TRBJ2-5, with TRBD2 identical over 7 bases. V lost 5 bases and J lost 0; bases outside the gene matches: 6. Germline V gives CDR1 MDHEN, CDR2 SYDVKM. The CDR3 is 15 amino acids. Here the CDR3 DNA reads TGTGCCAGCAGTACGACTAGCATGTACCAAGAGACCCAGTACTTC. It codes for CASSTTSMYQETQYF. The full variable domain, in which reference TRBV28 and TRBJ2-5 provide the parts outside the CDR3, is DVKVTQSSRYLVKRTGEKVFLECVQDMDHENMFWYRQDPGLGLRLIYFSYDVKMKEKGDIPEGYSVSREKKERFSLILESASTNQTSMYLCASSTTSMYQETQYFGPGTRLLVL.

The sample holds one count of this clonotype. Germline and junction disagree at one end, which may indicate a read error. The CDR3 bases are TGTGCCACCAGTGACCCCCGGGGGTACACCGTGGAGCTGTTTTTT. Translating gives CATSDPRGYTVELFF. The rearrangement joins TRBV24-1 to TRBJ2-2, with D possibly being TRBD2 (6 bases). The V gene's germline CDR1 is KGHDR and CDR2 SFDVKD. The CDR3 length is 15 residues.

At least ten counts were recorded for this clonotype. CDR3: CASSPLSSRLYEQYF. The CDR3 nucleotides read TGTGCCAGCAGCCCCCTGTCCAGTAGGTTGTACGAGCAGTACTTC. V is TRBV5-5 and J is TRBJ2-7; D uncertain. V gave up 4 bases and J gave up 4 bases, with 18 bases separating them. The CDR3 sequence is 15 residues long. Germline CDR1 is SGHKS and CDR2 is YYEKEE (reference sequence).

This clonotype was recorded at least ten times. The gene calls are TRBV5-6 and TRBJ2-7, with TRBD1 matching 11 bases. Unmatched junction bases numbered 8, after V lost 4 bases and J lost 8 bases. This CDR3 spans 14 amino acids. Germline V gene data show CDR1 as SGHDT and CDR2 as YYEEEE. The CDR3 sequence is CASSARDRGFQQYF. As DNA, the CDR3 is TGTGCCAGCAGCGCGCGGGACAGGGGGTTCCAGCAGTACTTC.

The V call is TRBV15, the J call TRBJ1-2; D not certain. Germline V gene sequence: CDR1 LNHNV, CDR2 YYDKDF (reference sequence). This CDR3 is 16 amino acids long. Trimming cost V 5 bases and J 5 bases, with 21 bases left between them. The CDR3 here is CATSGPADDCGYGYTF. CDR3 DNA: TGTGCCACCAGCGGACCAGCGGACGACTGTGGATATGGCTACACCTTC.

This clonotype appeared many times. This rearrangement joins TRBV14 to TRBJ1-2; no definite D call. Germline CDR1 is SGHDN and CDR2 is FVKESK. The V end lost 4 bases, the J end lost 8 bases, and 14 bases lay between the germline ends. CDR3 size: 13 residues. In nucleotides, the CDR3 is TGTGCCAGCAGCCGAAACGGAGTTGACGGCTACACCTTC. Protein sequence: CASSRNGVDGYTF.

The J gene is TRBJ2-7, the V gene TRBV5-1; D is uncertain. The V gene lost 4 bases and the J gene lost 10 bases, with 6 bases spanning the gap. The germline gives CDR1 SGHRS, CDR2 YFSETQ. The CDR3 has 9 residues. The chain's CDR3 is CASSPEQYF. The CDR3 DNA follows: TGCGCCAGCAGCCCCGAACAGTACTTC.

Comments on this clonotype: Sequence at one end of the junction differs from germline and may be a read error. This chain joins TRBV7-6 and TRBJ2-7; maybe TRBD1 (6 bases). This CDR3 region has 14 residues. Germline-derived CDR1 and CDR2 are SGHVS and FNYEAQ. CDR3: CASNLTSDRSEQYF. Here the CDR3 DNA reads TGTGCCAGCAACTTAACATCCGACAGGTCCGAGCAGTACTTC.

In this sample, this clonotype turned up many times. This sequence joins TRBV28 and TRBJ1-6; TRBD1 matches 7 bases. Trimming removed 5 bases from V and 7 bases from J; junction bases left unmatched: 5. There are 14 residues in the CDR3. Germline values: CDR1 MDHEN, CDR2 SYDVKM. CDR3 sequence (DNA): TGTGCCAGCAGTAGCGCAGGGGGGAATTCACCCCTCCACTTT. Protein sequence: CASSSAGGNSPLHF.

As regards this clonotype: Mismatch with germline at one junction end may stem from a read error. The genes are TRBV9 and TRBJ2-2; 8 nucleotides line up with TRBD1. The length of the CDR3 is 20 residues. CDR1 is SGDLS, CDR2 YYNGEE, per germline. In DNA form, the CDR3 reads TGTGCCAGCAGCGGTGGTTCCGGGACAGGCGGCCTCGCTAACACCTGGGAGCTGTTTTTT. Translating gives CASSGGSGTGGLANTWELFF.

The table lists this clonotype with many counts. The chain is built from TRBV5-6 and TRBJ2-7; 9 positions agree with TRBD1. Germline assignment: CDR1 SGHDT and CDR2 YYEEEE. V was clipped by 4 bases and J by 4 bases; unmatched bases: 6. There are 14 residues in the CDR3. The CDR3 DNA reads TGTGCCAGCAGCACCGGGACAGGGATTTACGAGCAGTACTTC. Protein: CASSTGTGIYEQYF.

This clonotype has more than one count but fewer than ten. This may be a read error, as it is one base from a much larger clone. The chain couples TRBV5-1 to TRBJ1-1, with TRBD1 as a possible D gene (5 bases). CDR1 SGHRS and CDR2 YFSETQ come from the germline V gene. The CDR3 contains 14 residues. CDR3 sequence: CASSSGGGRTEALF. The DNA of the CDR3 is TGCGCCAGCAGCTCGGGGGGAGGGCGGACTGAAGCTCTCTTT.

This clonotype was recorded at least ten times. The chain couples TRBV28 to TRBJ2-5; 11 nucleotides match TRBD2. Germline CDR1 reads MDHEN; CDR2 reads SYDVKM. The V segment lost 1 base and the J segment 6 bases; nucleotides outside the gene matches: 4. The CDR3 consists of 15 residues. Here the CDR3 reads CASSLSASGRQTQYF. CDR3 nucleotides: TGTGCCAGCAGTTTATCCGCTAGCGGGAGGCAGACCCAGTACTTC.

This clonotype was recorded many times. This chain connects TRBV5-1 to TRBJ2-5; TRBD2 matches 11 bases. CDR3 length: 17 amino acids. Unmatched junction bases numbered 12, after V lost 6 bases and J lost 2 bases. Germline V gene lookup returns CDR1 SGHRS and CDR2 YFSETQ. CDR3 DNA sequence: TGCGCCAGCACCAAACGACTAGCGGGACTACCACAAGAGACCCAGTACTTC. The encoded protein is CASTKRLAGLPQETQYF.

Remarks on this clonotype: This clone may be a read error of a much larger clone one base away. This rearrangement joins TRBV29-1 to TRBJ2-3; D uncertain. Trimming removed 4 bases from V and 7 bases from J, with 6 bases in between. The germline V gene encodes CDR1 SQVTM and CDR2 ANQGSEA. The CDR3 spans 10 residues. DNA for the CDR3: TGCAGCGTTGGGTGGAATACGCAGTATTTT. Its protein is CSVGWNTQYF.

The V call is TRBV10-3, the J call TRBJ2-6, with D unresolved. V shed 4 bases and J shed 1 base, with 17 bases lying between them. Germline CDR1 ENHRY, CDR2 SYGVKD. The CDR3 spans 18 residues. The CDR3 loop is CAISGFARKISGANVLTF. CDR3 bases: TGTGCCATCAGTGGGTTTGCCAGAAAAATTTCTGGGGCCAACGTCCTGACTTTC.

The chain employs TRBV18 and TRBJ1-1; the D is unclear. CDR1 is KGHSH and CDR2 is LQKENI in the germline V gene. This CDR3 has 16 amino acids. With 1 base removed from V and 4 bases from J, the gap between germline ends came to 16 bases. CDR3 sequence: CASSPRYWDLGTEAFF. The CDR3 coding sequence is TGTGCCAGCTCACCACGGTATTGGGATTTAGGCACTGAAGCTTTCTTT.

For this clonotype: Given a much more abundant clone one base away, this may be a read error. The CDR3 end shows no conserved phenylalanine or tryptophan, and so a read error is likely. The chain employs TRBV7-3 and TRBJ1-1, with 10 bases lining up with TRBD1. CDR1 and CDR2 from the germline V gene are SGHTA and FQGTGA. J was trimmed by 5 bases and V by 2 bases; bases with no gene match: 5. This CDR3 contains 15 residues. In DNA, the CDR3 is TGTGCCAGCAGCTTACAGGGGACAGGGGATACTGAAGCTTTCTCT. Translating it yields CASSLQGTGDTEAFS.

The rearrangement joins TRBV18 to TRBJ2-3; no clear D gene. Trimming removed 6 bases from V and 2 bases from J, with 12 bases in between. This CDR3 comprises 14 residues. CDR1 and CDR2 (germline): KGHSH, LQKENI. The CDR3, as DNA: TGTGCCAGCTCCTCTTTAGCTACCACAGATACGCAGTATTTT. Translating it yields CASSSLATTDTQYF. The whole variable domain, filled in from reference TRBV18 and TRBJ2-3, reads NAGVMQNPRHLVRRRGQEARLRCSPMKGHSHVYWYRQLPEEGLKFMVYLQKENIIDESGMPKERFSAEFPKEGPSILRIQQVVRGDSAAYFCASSSLATTDTQYFGPGTRLTVL.

At least ten counts were recorded for this clonotype. This sequence joins TRBV20-1 and TRBJ1-2; TRBD1 aligns across 7 bases. The CDR3 runs to 16 residues. Trimming took 0 bases from V and 4 from J; bases not matched to a gene: 11. Germline V lookup: CDR1 DFQATT, CDR2 SNEGSKA (reference sequence). CDR3 bases: TGCAGTGCTAGAGAAACCAACCGACAGGGACCCTATGGCTACACCTTC. It encodes CSARETNRQGPYGYTF.